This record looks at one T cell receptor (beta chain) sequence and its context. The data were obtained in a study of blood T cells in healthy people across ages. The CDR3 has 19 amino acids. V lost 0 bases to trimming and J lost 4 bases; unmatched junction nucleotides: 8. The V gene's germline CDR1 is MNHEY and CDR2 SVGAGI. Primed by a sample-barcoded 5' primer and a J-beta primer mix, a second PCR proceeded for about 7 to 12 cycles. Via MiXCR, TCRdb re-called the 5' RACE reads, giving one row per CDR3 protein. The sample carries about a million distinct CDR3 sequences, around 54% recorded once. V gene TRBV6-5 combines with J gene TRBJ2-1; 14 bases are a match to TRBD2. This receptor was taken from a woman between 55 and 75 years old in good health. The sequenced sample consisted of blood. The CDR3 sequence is CASSYSGTSGSIGYNEQFF. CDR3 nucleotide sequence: TGTGCCAGCAGTTACTCCGGGACTAGCGGGAGTATAGGATACAATGAGCAGTTCTTC.